This T cell receptor (beta chain) was sequenced during a study of control samples from healthy donors and cancer patients. The germline gives CDR1 GTSNPN, CDR2 SVGIG (reference sequence). Trimming pared 2 bases from V and 8 bases from J, leaving 24 bases between. The CDR3 extends over 16 amino acids. The protocol was immunoSEQ multiplex PCR, while the TCRdb copy is restricted to in-frame clones and leaves out a portion. The sample gives under 450,000 clones, about nine tenths of which show up once; around 6.4% is in the top ten. The chain links TRBV30 to TRBJ1-2; D is uncertain. The receptor was isolated from a man aged 35 to 55 with head and neck cancer. Source material: PBMCs. CDR3 DNA: TGTGCCTGGAGTCGTGGCGGCAGTCCCCTAACGGGGGGCTACACCTTC. Its translation: CAWSRGGSPLTGGYTF.